The entry below gives a single TCR beta chain sequence along with its context. Its antigen is currently not known. Base qualities are not provided; no much larger clone lies one nucleotide away. The data derive from a study of blood T cell repertoires in COVID-19 (dated by TCRdb to 2019 to 2021). In the study overall: Samples covering the acute and convalescent phases of COVID-19 were provided by collaborators in the United States, Italy and Spain. The material from the prospective study consisted of cDNA or gDNA derived from T cells, B-cell-depleted T cells, or PBMCs. Subjects who had been exposed to COVID-19, were actively infected with it, or had recovered from it provided the deeply sampled blood TCRbeta repertoires that made up the dataset. A freely available public database, intended as a resource for researchers studying the immune response to SARS-CoV-2, is where the repertoires were released. The samples were drawn from the first 160 participants of the ongoing ImmuneRACE study and from 1,200 or so subjects provided by 6 global collaborators. Sample metadata almost always included a de-identified subject ID, COVID-19 status, age in years and sex. Where available, HLA class I and class II types were taken from metadata supplied by the sample provider and were not determined by assay-based typing.

Overall results and qualifications from the work: The amount of clinical and demographic metadata varied by source and participant and was provided uncurated.

The germline ends are 30 bases apart after V is trimmed by 6 bases and J by 0 bases. The CDR3 holds 22 amino acids from the cysteine to the phenylalanine. The kept DNA is CDR3 alone, 66 bases in frame from the first base. CDR1 and CDR2 were assigned from the germline V gene (reference sequence) as LNHDA and SQIVND. TCRbeta CDR3 regions were amplified from genomic DNA by means of the immunoSEQ Assay, a bias-controlled multiplex PCR. Concerning the study's data processing: The number of nucleated cells in each sample was estimated by amplification of reference gene primers within the assay. To quantify the absolute abundance of each unique TCRbeta CDR3 rearrangement, sequence reads were collapsed and filtered. For each sample, productive Simpson clonality was calculated by taking the square root of Simpson's diversity index across productive rearrangements. TCRdb re-hosts the immuneACCESS table, in-frame sequences only. Its copies lack some clones; in the studies checked, an unresolved V gene accounts for under half of them, and the cause for the rest is not known. V, J and clone size are those of that table, while D and trimming were read from the DNA. For this sample there are 250,000 to 300,000 clones; roughly 90% appear just once. Over 2% of the sample belongs to the ten largest clones.

A second Seattle source provided samples from volunteer blood donors who had recovered from COVID-19. The collaborating institutions used their own protocols to collect whole blood in K2EDTA tubes. For TCRbeta analysis, collaborators shipped samples as frozen whole blood, isolated PBMCs, or DNA extracted from either of those sample types. The clonotype comes from a woman aged 45-65 years who had recovered from COVID-19. The sequence links TRBV19 to TRBJ1-6, with TRBD1 perhaps the D gene, on 6 matching bases. Sequencing input: peripheral blood. The nucleotide sequence is given as TGTGCCAGTAGCCTGATAGCGCTGGCTCTACAGGGTGGGAGCTCCTATAATTCACCCCTCCACTTT. Its translation reads: CASSLIALALQGGSSYNSPLHF. Reference TRBV19 and TRBJ1-6 genes cover what lies past the CDR3, so the full variable domain is DGGITQSPKYLFRKEGQNVTLSCEQNLNHDAMYWYRQDPGQGLRLIYYSQIVNDFQKGDIAEGYSVSREKKESFPLTVTSAQKNPTAFYLCASSLIALALQGGSSYNSPLHFGNGTRLTVT.